Listed here are 30 T cell receptor beta chains from one sample, sequenced in a study of human T cells and chemical hapten exposure. Documented time point: pre-sensitization, week 0. Treatment: therapeutic diphenylcyclopropenone sensitization with weekly scalp DPC. TCRdb re-called the RACE reads with MiXCR, one entry per CDR3 protein. In the table there are about 270,000 distinct CDR3 sequences, just under 8% of which are singletons. Specimen: whole blood, collected in connection with sensitization to the hapten diphenylcyclopropenone (DPC). The source of these receptors is a man between 18 and 35 years old with alopecia areata. Some clones in this sample may be carry-over from other donors' samples.

The table lists this clonotype with a few counts. The CDR3 coding sequence is TGCAGCGTTGAAGAAAAGCGGACAGATTTTTACGAGCAGTACTTC. This sequence encodes CSVEEKRTDFYEQYF. This sequence joins TRBV29-1 and TRBJ2-7; possibly TRBD1 for D (6 bases). Germline V gene sequence: CDR1 SQVTM, CDR2 ANQGSEA. Trimming removed 0 bases at V and 4 bases at J, with 16 bases between. The CDR3 has 15 amino acids.

The V gene is TRBV5-1, the J gene TRBJ2-7; TRBD2 aligns across 8 bases. Trimming took 4 bases from V and 3 from J; bases not matched to a gene: 9. The germline gives CDR1 SGHRS, CDR2 YFSETQ. This CDR3 region has 15 residues. The CDR3 here is CASSPNGGENYEQYV. CDR3 sequence (DNA): TGCGCCAGCAGCCCCAACGGGGGGGAAAACTACGAGCAGTACGTC.

The rearrangement uses TRBV20-1 and TRBJ2-4, with 7 positions matching TRBD1. Germline V gene sequence: CDR1 DFQATT, CDR2 SNEGSKA (reference sequence). This CDR3 comprises 16 residues. Trimming cost V 1 base and J 0 bases; bases outside gene matches: 6. The DNA for the CDR3 is TGCAGTGCTAGAGCCGGACAGGACCTAGCCAAAAACATTCAGTACTTC. This encodes CSARAGQDLAKNIQYF.

This clonotype was seen many times. The chain joins TRBV29-1 to TRBJ2-2; no clear D. Germline values: CDR1 SQVTM, CDR2 ANQGSEA. This CDR3 is 11 amino acids long. Trimming removed 4 bases from V and 7 bases from J, with 7 bases in between. In nucleotides, the CDR3 is TGCAGCGTTGTGAGAGTCGGGGAGCTGTTTTTT. It codes for CSVVRVGELFF.

This clonotype was detected only a few times. V usage is TRBV6-2 or TRBV6-3 and J usage is TRBJ2-7; unclear D gene. V dropped 5 bases and J dropped 5 bases, with 13 bases sitting between them. This CDR3 region has 13 residues. The V gene's germline CDR1 is MNHEY and CDR2 SVGEGT. For the CDR3, the DNA is TGTGCCAGCAGTCTAACGCTGTTTGACGAGCAGTACGTC. It encodes CASSLTLFDEQYV.

This clonotype was seen only a few times. V and J are TRBV6-1 and TRBJ2-2; no firm D call. Germline V gene lookup returns CDR1 MNHNS and CDR2 SASEGT. V was trimmed by 5 bases and J by 6 bases, leaving 7 bases between them. The CDR3 sequence is 12 residues long. In DNA form, the CDR3 reads TGTGCCAGCAGTTACATCGCCGGGGAGCTGTTTTTT. Its protein is CASSYIAGELFF.

The chain couples TRBV25-1 to TRBJ1-2, with no clear D. The CDR3 is made up of 13 amino acids. Trimming left V 0 bases short and J 7 bases short, with 9 bases between. CDR1 and CDR2 from the germline V gene are MGHDK and SYGVNS. The CDR3 DNA is TGTGCCAGCAGTGAATATCTCAACCCTGGCTACACCTTC. As protein: CASSEYLNPGYTF.

Note on this clonotype: This could be a read error, since a much larger clone is one nucleotide away. The chain links TRBV24-1 to TRBJ2-2; D unresolved. Germline CDR1 and CDR2: KGHDR and SFDVKD. The CDR3 loop spans 13 amino acids. Trimming removed 2 bases from V and 6 bases from J, with 6 bases in between. The CDR3 nucleotides read TGTGCCACCAGTGATTGGCAATCCGGGGAGCTGTTTTTT. Protein product: CATSDWQSGELFF.

This clonotype was counted between two and nine times. The J gene is TRBJ2-6, the V gene TRBV29-1; no firm D call. V lost 4 bases and J lost 0, with 10 bases in between. The CDR3 loop spans 15 amino acids. From germline, CDR1 is SQVTM and CDR2 ANQGSEA. The CDR3 DNA sequence: TGCAGCGTTGCTGGTCGGTTCTCTGGGGCCAACGTCCTGACTTTC. Encoded protein: CSVAGRFSGANVLTF. Full variable domain (missing parts from reference TRBV29-1 and TRBJ2-6): SAVISQKPSRDICQRGTSLTIQCQVDSQVTMMFWYRQQPGQSLTLIATANQGSEATYESGFVIDKFPISRPNLTFSTLTVSNMSPEDSSIYLCSVAGRFSGANVLTFGAGSRLTVL.

This clonotype was seen a few times. This chain connects TRBV18 to TRBJ2-1; D is possibly TRBD1 or TRBD2 (5 bases each). Germline CDR1 is KGHSH and CDR2 is LQKENI. The CDR3 is 14 residues long. Trimming cost V 3 bases and J 6 bases, with 12 bases left between them. CDR3 coding DNA: TGTGCCAGCTCACCCGGGACCCCGCCCAATGAGCAGTTCTTC. Translating gives CASSPGTPPNEQFF.

The chain is built from TRBV6-5 and TRBJ2-5; tentatively, D is TRBD2 (5 bases). The V and J ends lost 6 bases and 1 base respectively, with 18 bases between them. CDR1 MNHEY and CDR2 SVGAGI come from the germline V gene. The length of the CDR3 is 16 residues. The CDR3 loop reads CASSKPSDGIQETQYF. CDR3 in DNA: TGTGCCAGCAGCAAGCCATCTGACGGGATCCAAGAGACCCAGTACTTC.

This clonotype was counted a few times. V usage is TRBV9 and J usage is TRBJ2-6; D may be TRBD1 (6 bases). The CDR3 contains 15 residues. Germline loops: CDR1 SGDLS, CDR2 YYNGEE. The V gene lost 0 bases and the J gene lost 4 bases, with 8 bases spanning the gap. The CDR3 sequence: CASSVVGTGANVLTF. The CDR3 DNA sequence: TGTGCCAGCAGCGTAGTTGGGACAGGGGCCAACGTCCTGACTTTC.

The table lists this clonotype with a few counts. This rearrangement joins TRBV29-1 to TRBJ2-7; D call uncertain. The V end was cut by 4 bases, the J end by 3 bases, with 16 bases between. Germline V lookup: CDR1 SQVTM, CDR2 ANQGSEA. The CDR3 runs 14 residues. Here the CDR3 reads CSVVVNQINYEQYF. CDR3 nucleotides: TGCAGCGTTGTGGTTAACCAGATCAACTACGAGCAGTACTTC.

This CDR3 reads CASSENVRRMVGYTF. The CDR3 bases are TGTGCCAGCAGTGAAAATGTCAGGAGAATGGTTGGCTACACCTTC. V usage is TRBV6-1 and J usage is TRBJ1-2, with unresolved D. With 2 bases removed from V and 7 bases from J, the gap between germline ends came to 17 bases. Germline V gene lookup returns CDR1 MNHNS and CDR2 SASEGT. This CDR3 spans 15 amino acids.

This clonotype was seen only a few times. A read error is possible here, since a much larger clone lies one base away. The chain carries TRBV7-2 and TRBJ1-5; no clear D. The germline V gene has CDR1 SGHTA and CDR2 FQGNSA. The CDR3 length is 15 residues. V was cut by 1 base and J by 0 bases, with 7 bases left in between. CDR3 sequence (DNA): TGTGCCAGCAGCTTAGGGGGTTTTAGCAATCAGCCCCAGCATTTT. Translated: CASSLGGFSNQPQHF.

V gene TRBV12-2 combines with J gene TRBJ2-7; the table's D call, TRBD1, has no DNA check behind it. TRBV12-2 is shown as a pseudogene. The CDR3 is made up of 18 amino acids. CDR3 loop: CASRLAVLGRDREVEQYV. The CDR3 DNA reads as TGTGCAAGTCGCTTAGCTGTACTAGGCCGGGACAGGGAGGTCGAGCAGTACGTC.

Comment on this clonotype: An end of the junction does not agree with germline; a read error may underlie this. The chain recombines TRBV12-3 or TRBV12-4 with TRBJ2-1, with 7 bases lining up with TRBD2. The CDR3 totals 16 residues. CDR3 DNA sequence: TGTACCAGCAGGCAATCGGGGGGTGAACGGAACAATGAGCAGTTCTTC. It is translated as CTSRQSGGERNNEQFF.

The chain joins TRBV6-2 or TRBV6-3 to TRBJ1-1, with 11 bases matching TRBD1. Germline V gives CDR1 MNHEY, CDR2 SVGEGT. The ends lost 4 bases at V and 1 base at J; junction bases unmatched: 5. The CDR3 loop spans 16 amino acids. CDR3 nucleotides: TGTGCCAGCAGTTCCCGGGACAGGGGGACGAACACTGAAGCTTTCTTT. The encoded protein is CASSSRDRGTNTEAFF.

This sequence joins TRBV18 and TRBJ2-7, with 7 positions matching TRBD1. Germline loops: CDR1 KGHSH, CDR2 LQKENI. This CDR3 is built from 15 residues. Germline trimming cut 6 bases from V and 7 bases from J; bases unmatched to any gene: 15. The CDR3 nucleotides are TGTGCCAGCTCGCAAACCGGGACAGACCTTCTGGAGCAGTACTTC. This translates into CASSQTGTDLLEQYF. The whole variable domain, remainder taken from reference TRBV18 and TRBJ2-7, is NAGVMQNPRHLVRRRGQEARLRCSPMKGHSHVYWYRQLPEEGLKFMVYLQKENIIDESGMPKERFSAEFPKEGPSILRIQQVVRGDSAAYFCASSQTGTDLLEQYFGPGTRLTVT.

The rearrangement uses TRBV6-2 or TRBV6-3 and TRBJ2-4; 7 positions agree with TRBD1. The CDR3 consists of 19 residues. Per the germline V gene, CDR1 is MNHEY and CDR2 is SVGEGT. V gave up 0 bases and J gave up 1 base; unmatched junction bases: 12. The chain's CDR3 is CASSYSGGEGKWAKNIQYF. DNA for the CDR3: TGTGCCAGCAGTTACTCAGGGGGCGAAGGAAAGTGGGCCAAAAACATTCAGTACTTC.

This clonotype was observed a handful of times. The chain recombines TRBV3-1 with TRBJ1-1; TRBD1 might be the D (6 bases). In germline, CDR1 is LGHDT, CDR2 YNNKEL (reference sequence). The V and J ends lost 4 bases and 4 bases respectively, with 13 bases between them. The CDR3 length is 14 residues. In DNA form, the CDR3 reads TGTGCCAGCAGCCGGAATACAGGGCGCACTGAAGCTTTCTTT. Protein: CASSRNTGRTEAFF.

CDR3 sequence: CASSTLEVNTGELFF. Written as DNA, the CDR3 is TGTGCCAGCAGTACTCTAGAGGTGAACACCGGGGAGCTGTTTTTT. The rearrangement links TRBV6-1 to TRBJ2-2; D call uncertain. The CDR3 spans 15 residues. The V end was cut by 5 bases, the J end by 1 base, with 11 bases between. From germline, CDR1 is MNHNS and CDR2 SASEGT.

This clonotype appeared a few times. The chain couples TRBV4-3 to TRBJ1-1; 7 positions agree with TRBD1. Germline V gene sequence: CDR1 LGHNA, CDR2 YSLEER. Trimming cost V 0 bases and J 4 bases; bases outside gene matches: 8. The CDR3 has 16 residues. DNA for the CDR3: TGCGCCAGCAGCCAAGATAGACGACAGGGCTCCACTGAAGCTTTCTTT. This encodes CASSQDRRQGSTEAFF.

The chain has TRBV6-5 and TRBJ1-3; TRBD1 agrees at 8 bases. This CDR3 comprises 17 residues. Germline CDR1 reads MNHEY; CDR2 reads SVGAGI. V trimming: 2 bases; J trimming: 0 bases; junction bases outside the gene matches: 6. The CDR3 DNA reads as TGTGCCAGCAGTTACACACGGACAGGGACCTCTGGAAACACCATATATTTT. This gives the protein CASSYTRTGTSGNTIYF.

This clonotype was picked up a small number of times. This CDR3 is CASSLVPPGAYNEQFF. CDR3 DNA sequence: TGCGCCAGCAGCTTGGTCCCACCGGGAGCCTACAATGAGCAGTTCTTC. V usage is TRBV5-1 and J usage is TRBJ2-1; D perhaps matches TRBD2 (6 bases). The CDR3 loop spans 16 amino acids. CDR1 and CDR2 from the germline V gene are SGHRS and YFSETQ. The V and J ends lost 0 bases and 2 bases respectively, with 12 bases between them.

The sample holds a few counts of this clonotype. Sequence at one end of the junction differs from germline and may be a read error. The V call is TRBV12-3 or TRBV12-4, the J call TRBJ1-3; D gene ambiguous. The CDR3 contains 13 residues. CDR3 DNA sequence: TGTGCCAGCAGTTTAGCGACGGGCTTGCAAGCCGAATTT. Translating gives CASSLATGLQAEF.

This rearrangement joins TRBV6-1 to TRBJ1-5; 9 bases map to TRBD1. J lost 2 bases, V lost 5 bases, and 4 bases had no gene match. This CDR3 is built from 15 residues. Germline loops: CDR1 MNHNS, CDR2 SASEGT. The CDR3 reads CASSPGQGRNQPQHF. The CDR3 region has the DNA TGTGCCAGCAGTCCGGGACAGGGCCGCAATCAGCCCCAGCATTTT.

This clonotype was seen many times. The chain couples TRBV7-6 to TRBJ2-7; D is tentatively TRBD1 or TRBD2 (5 bases each). The germline CDR1 and CDR2 sequences are SGHVS and FNYEAQ. The CDR3 length is 14 residues. V was pared by 5 bases and J by 5 bases, with 16 bases between. The CDR3 bases are TGTGCCAGCAGCCCTGGGACCTCCGGCAACGAGCAGTACGTC. Amino acid sequence: CASSPGTSGNEQYV.

There are many counts of this clonotype. This rearrangement joins TRBV7-9 to TRBJ1-1; 8 bases match TRBD1. CDR3 length: 13 residues. Trimming took 5 bases from V and 5 from J; bases not matched to a gene: 4. CDR1 is SEHNR, CDR2 FQNEAQ, per germline (reference sequence). DNA for the CDR3: TGTGCCAGCAGCACGCACAGGGGGACTGAAGCTTTCTTT. The encoded protein is CASSTHRGTEAFF.

There are a few counts of this clonotype. The gene calls are TRBV27 and TRBJ2-3; D uncertain. This CDR3 spans 14 amino acids. Germline CDR1 is MNHEY and CDR2 is SMNVEV (reference sequence). The V end lost 4 bases, the J end lost 0 bases, and 8 bases lay between the germline ends. CDR3 coding DNA: TGTGCCAGCAGTTCCTCCTCTAGCACAGATACGCAGTATTTT. Protein sequence: CASSSSSSTDTQYF.